This T cell receptor beta chain was obtained from a study of vaccination and CD4 T cells after COVID-19. With the Oncomine TCR Beta short-read assay, DNA from cultured CD4+ T cells was sequenced. Genomic DNA was taken out of cultured CD4+ T cells by extraction. In TCRdb, the PCR reads were re-called with MiXCR into one record per CDR3 protein. The sample carries more than 10,000 distinct CDR3 sequences, about 39% recorded once. Treatment specified: approximately nine-day PBMC culture with coronavirus spike peptide pools or control peptides (ViraFEST assay). The collection of CD4+ T cells from the unexposed donor took place before the COVID-19 pandemic (2011-2018). V lost 8 bases to trimming and J lost 7 bases, with 12 bases between them. This CDR3 has 12 amino acids. The germline V gene encodes CDR1 DFQATT and CDR2 SNEGSKA (reference sequence). Findings of the study overall: Rising from about 20 to 38, the median of SARS-CoV-2-reactive clonotypes did not change significantly. Investigators enrolled relatively few convalescent patients and included no early post-infection timepoints.

This clonotype was seen a handful of times. Its antigen is unidentified. The receptor was derived from a human donor in good health. The source material was CD4+ T cells from blood, cultured in vitro. The gene calls are TRBV20-1 and TRBJ1-6; D might be TRBD1 (5 bases). The CDR3 region has the DNA TGCAGTAACCAGGGCGGAAATTCACCCCTCCACTTT. It is translated as CSNQGGNSPLHF.